This is a list of T cell receptor beta chains from one sample in a study of blood T cells in healthy people across ages. Each CDR3 protein gets one entry after TCRdb re-called the 5' RACE reads with MiXCR. The repertoire holds 850,000 to 1,300,000 distinct CDR3 sequences, with over 35% as singletons. Sequencing was performed on blood. These receptors originate from a woman aged 55-75 years in good health. Each CDR3 is given with its conserved first and last residue. The D gene is left open where the match is weak. The size entry is marked missing in some rows and otherwise reads once, few, many or a size class.

clone size,D gene,J gene,V gene,CDR3 protein,CDR3 DNA
many,.,TRBJ1-6,TRBV2,CASSQAFGGGSPLHF,TGTGCCAGCAGTCAAGCTTTTGGGGGAGGTTCACCCCTCCACTTT
.,TRBD2,TRBJ2-3,TRBV3-1,CASSHVGRVGDTQYF,TGTGCCAGCAGCCACGTCGGGAGGGTTGGAGATACGCAGTATTTT
.,.,TRBJ2-3,TRBV10-3,CAISLRGGTQYF,TGTGCCATCAGCCTACGAGGGGGTACGCAGTATTTT
.,.,TRBJ2-4,TRBV4-2,CASSQEVGVNIQYF,TGTGCCAGCAGCCAAGAAGTGGGGGTAAACATTCAGTACTTC
.,.,TRBJ2-1,TRBV27,CASSFLTSGPDDEQFF,TGTGCCAGCAGTTTTTTAACATCAGGCCCAGACGATGAGCAGTTCTTC
few,TRBD2,TRBJ2-3,TRBV24-1,CATSDLRGDTDTQYF,TGTGCCACCAGTGATTTGCGGGGGGACACAGATACGCAGTATTTT
few,.,TRBJ2-7,TRBV6-2/TRBV6-3,CASSYYGRNYEQYF,TGTGCCAGCAGTTACTACGGGAGAAACTACGAGCAGTACTTC
.,TRBD2,TRBJ2-3,TRBV4-1,CASSQIPGLAGSNTQYF,TGCGCCAGCAGCCAAATCCCGGGACTAGCGGGAAGTAATACGCAGTATTTT
once,TRBD1,TRBJ2-5,TRBV6-7,CASSYSPRDRVQETQYF,TGTGCCAGCAGTTATTCCCCCCGGGACAGGGTCCAAGAGACCCAGTACTTC
few,.,TRBJ1-5,TRBV28,CASSFRTTGGNQPQHF,TGTGCCAGCAGTTTCCGGACCACTGGTGGCAATCAGCCCCAGCATTTT
.,.,TRBJ2-5,TRBV11-2,CASQGGEPFQETQYF,TGTGCCAGCCAAGGGGGTGAGCCATTCCAAGAGACCCAGTACTTC